These 15 T cell receptor beta chains were sequenced from one sample in a study of PD-1 blockade in mismatch repair-deficient tumors. Measured with immunoSEQ multiplex PCR; TCRdb has only the in-frame clones, and not every one. The table has approximately 23,000 clones, less than 85% seen once. Sequences were derived from PBMCs, sampled before pembrolizumab treatment. These receptors all stem from an adult with mismatch repair-deficient cancer.

As for this clone: This sample also contains other DNA sequences that code for the same CDR3. V is TRBV7-3 and J is TRBJ1-6; 7 bases are shared with TRBD1. The CDR3 consists of 14 residues. J gave up 5 bases and V 3 bases, and 1 base lay outside the gene matches. CDR1 and CDR2 from the germline V gene are SGHTA and FQGTGA. As DNA, the CDR3 is TGTGCCAGCAGCTTCGGGACAGATAATTCACCCCTCCACTTT. Encoded protein: CASSFGTDNSPLHF.

The rearrangement joins TRBV28 to TRBJ1-5; 12 positions agree with TRBD1. This CDR3 is 17 amino acids long. Germline V gene data show CDR1 as MDHEN and CDR2 as SYDVKM. Trimming at V came to 5 bases and at J to 4 bases, leaving 9 bases not matched to a gene. The CDR3 region is CASSPYGDRGRNQPQHF. CDR3 DNA: TGTGCCAGCAGTCCTTACGGGGACAGGGGGCGTAATCAGCCCCAGCATTTT.

The V gene is TRBV5-4, the J gene TRBJ2-7; TRBD1 agrees at 7 bases. This CDR3 contains 17 residues. Germline V lookup: CDR1 SGHNT, CDR2 YYREEE (reference sequence). V was clipped by 5 bases and J by 1 base; unmatched bases: 15. In DNA, the CDR3 is TGTGCCAGCAGGGGGACAGCCAACCGAAAAGGGTCCTACGAGCAGTACTTC. This translates into CASRGTANRKGSYEQYF.

V and J are TRBV16 and TRBJ2-1; D may be TRBD1 (6 bases). The CDR3 consists of 15 residues. From germline, CDR1 is KGHSY and CDR2 FQNENV. The V end lost 5 bases, the J end lost 0 bases, and 11 bases lay between the germline ends. The CDR3 spells CASSAHRVSYNEQFF. CDR3 coding DNA: TGTGCCAGCAGCGCACACAGGGTCTCCTACAATGAGCAGTTCTTC.

V is TRBV2 and J is TRBJ2-7; the match to TRBD2 covers 12 bases. This CDR3 is 15 amino acids long. Per germline, CDR1 SNHLY and CDR2 FYNNEI. Trimming took 7 bases from V and 4 from J; bases not matched to a gene: 8. The CDR3 sequence: CASTSGLAGGYEQYF. The CDR3 DNA reads TGTGCCAGCACCTCGGGCCTAGCGGGAGGGTACGAGCAGTACTTC. The whole variable domain, filled in from reference TRBV2 and TRBJ2-7, reads EPEVTQTPSHQVTQMGQEVILRCVPISNHLYFYWYRQILGQKVEFLVSFYNNEISEKSEIFDDQFSVERPDGSNFTLKIRSTKLEDSAMYFCASTSGLAGGYEQYFGPGTRLTVT.

The chain is built from TRBV5-1 and TRBJ2-1, with TRBD2 as a possible D gene (5 bases). The V end was cut by 0 bases, the J end by 3 bases, with 16 bases between. Germline V gene lookup returns CDR1 SGHRS and CDR2 YFSETQ. This CDR3 region has 17 residues. CDR3 DNA sequence: TGCGCCAGCAGCTTGGCACGGGGTGGGAGCCTCTACAATGAGCAGTTCTTC. Encoded protein: CASSLARGGSLYNEQFF.

The chain employs TRBV18 and TRBJ2-1, with D possibly being TRBD2 (5 bases). Germline V gives CDR1 KGHSH, CDR2 LQKENI. V lost 0 bases to trimming and J lost 3 bases, with 12 bases between them. This CDR3 region has 16 residues. The CDR3 sequence: CASSPPIRGDYNEQFF. The CDR3 bases are TGTGCCAGCTCACCACCGATCCGGGGTGACTACAATGAGCAGTTCTTC.

This clone was observed once. The chain carries TRBV11-3 and TRBJ2-4; 8 bases are a match to TRBD2. V lost 4 bases and J lost 2; bases outside the gene matches: 7. The CDR3 consists of 16 residues. Germline CDR1 is SGHNT and CDR2 is YENEEA. The CDR3, as DNA: TGTGCCAGCAGCTCCCCGGTAGCGGGGTCCAAAAACATTCAGTACTTC. This sequence encodes CASSSPVAGSKNIQYF.

This clone was observed a single time. The chain uses TRBV28 and TRBJ2-7; 12 bases are a match to TRBD1. The trim removed 1 base at V and 5 bases at J, leaving 9 bases unmatched. Looked up from germline, CDR1 is MDHEN and CDR2 is SYDVKM. The CDR3 is made up of 17 amino acids. CDR3 amino acids: CASSLYYSGQGADEQYF. The CDR3, as DNA: TGTGCCAGCAGTTTATATTATTCGGGACAGGGGGCGGACGAGCAGTACTTC.

The J gene is TRBJ2-5, the V gene TRBV5-1; the D gene is possibly TRBD1 (5 bases). This CDR3 has 14 residues. Trimming left V 3 bases short and J 5 bases short, with 14 bases between. Germline-derived CDR1 and CDR2 are SGHRS and YFSETQ. The CDR3 region has the DNA TGCGCCAGCAGCTGGTCGCAGGGCGTGGAGACCCAGTACTTC. This encodes CASSWSQGVETQYF.

The chain carries TRBV30 and TRBJ2-2; D remains unclear. Germline assignment: CDR1 GTSNPN and CDR2 SVGIG (reference sequence). The CDR3 contains 12 residues. V was pared by 3 bases and J by 4 bases, with 6 bases between. The CDR3 loop reads CAWRLLTGELFF. Written as DNA, the CDR3 is TGTGCCTGGAGGCTACTCACCGGGGAGCTGTTTTTT.

V gene TRBV4-1 combines with J gene TRBJ2-1, with 9 bases aligning to TRBD2. V trimming: 4 bases; J trimming: 9 bases; junction bases outside the gene matches: 10. Looked up from germline, CDR1 is MGHRA and CDR2 is YSYEKL. This CDR3 comprises 15 residues. The DNA of the CDR3 is TGCGCCAGCAGCCCACTAGCGGGTCTTAAACGTGAGCAGTTCTTC. The encoded protein is CASSPLAGLKREQFF.

The chain joins TRBV11-2 to TRBJ2-3, with 8 bases identical to TRBD2. Germline CDR1 reads SGHAT; CDR2 reads FQNNGV. The CDR3 runs 16 residues. The J segment lost 3 bases and the V segment lost 4 bases, leaving 9 bases of the junction unmatched. The CDR3 region has the DNA TGTGCCAGCAGCTCCGGGGGACTAGAGGGGACAGATACGCAGTATTTT. Amino acids: CASSSGGLEGTDTQYF.

The V and J genes are TRBV4-1 and TRBJ1-1; the D is unclear. V lost 3 bases to trimming and J lost 0 bases, with 11 bases between them. Germline loops: CDR1 MGHRA, CDR2 YSYEKL. The CDR3 is 15 amino acids. The CDR3: CASSQYPQMNTEAFF. CDR3 DNA: TGCGCCAGCAGCCAGTATCCACAGATGAACACTGAAGCTTTCTTT.

The rearrangement joins TRBV7-3 to TRBJ2-1; no reliable D call. Trimming left V 4 bases short and J 6 bases short, with 13 bases between. The germline gives CDR1 SGHTA, CDR2 FQGTGA. The CDR3 has 14 amino acids. The CDR3: CASSSIGWVNEQFF. Written as DNA, the CDR3 is TGTGCCAGCAGCTCCATCGGGTGGGTCAATGAGCAGTTCTTC.